The 17 T cell receptor beta chains reported below all come from one sample, sequenced in a study of T-cell memory formation after mild COVID-19. TCRdb re-called the 5' RACE reads through MiXCR, storing one row per CDR3 protein. Of 250,000 to 350,000 distinct CDR3 sequences listed, more than 15% were seen once; the top ten hold over 20%. The sequencing input was PBMCs or a T cell subset sorted from them (not recorded which). The receptors were gathered from a man aged 18-30 years who had mild COVID-19 (a few samples of this study predate the infection). Cell type and time point are not known.

V is TRBV5-6 and J is TRBJ2-5; 11 positions agree with TRBD2. Germline V gene data show CDR1 as SGHDT and CDR2 as YYEEEE. J lost 1 base, V lost 0 bases, and 2 bases had no gene match. The CDR3 is 16 amino acids. The CDR3 is CASSLVLAGGQETQYF. As DNA, the CDR3 is TGTGCCAGCAGCTTGGTCCTAGCGGGGGGCCAAGAGACCCAGTACTTC.

This clonotype was seen ten or more times. This chain's CDR3 is CATTIDRDQETQYF. The CDR3 coding sequence is TGTGCCACTACCATCGATAGGGATCAAGAGACCCAGTACTTC. This chain links TRBV6-2 or TRBV6-3 with TRBJ2-5; D gene uncertain. From germline, CDR1 is MNHEY and CDR2 SVGEGT. Trimming took off 10 bases at V and 2 bases at J, with 17 bases between the two ends. The CDR3 length is 14 residues.

The chain links TRBV7-9 to TRBJ2-3; TRBD2 matches at 8 bases. There are 16 residues in the CDR3. In germline, CDR1 is SEHNR, CDR2 FQNEAQ (reference sequence). The V segment lost 1 base and the J segment 3 bases; nucleotides outside the gene matches: 6. The CDR3 DNA follows: TGTGCCAGCAGCTTAGTGGGTAGCGGGGCAACAGATACGCAGTATTTT. Its protein is CASSLVGSGATDTQYF.

This clonotype was found a few times. The V and J genes are TRBV27 and TRBJ1-6; tentatively, D is TRBD1 (6 bases). The ends were cut back, 3 bases at V and 9 bases at J, with 18 bases in the middle. Germline V CDR1 and CDR2: MNHEY, SMNVEV (reference sequence). CDR3 length equals 16 residues. The CDR3: CASSFYPGETTSPLHF. The CDR3 DNA reads TGTGCCAGCAGTTTCTACCCAGGGGAGACGACTTCACCCCTCCACTTT.

In this sample, this clonotype turned up a few times. A junction end diverges from the germline sequence, so it may reflect a read error. This sequence joins TRBV2 and TRBJ2-5; D is unresolved. Germline V gene data show CDR1 as SNHLY and CDR2 as FYNNEI. The length of the CDR3 is 12 residues. Written as DNA, the CDR3 is TGTGCCGGAAGAATAGGAAGTGGCAGGCGGCGATTC. Protein product: CAGRIGSGRRRF.

The chain links TRBV4-3 to TRBJ2-5; D possibly uses TRBD1 or TRBD2 (6 bases each). The germline V gene has CDR1 LGHNA and CDR2 YSLEER. V lost 1 base, J lost 5 bases, and 11 bases lay in between. CDR3 length: 14 amino acids. The CDR3 DNA is TGCGCCAGCAGCCAAGGGGGGGCCAGGGAGACCCAGTACTTC. It encodes CASSQGGARETQYF.

In its sample, this clonotype was seen a few times. J is TRBJ1-6 and V is TRBV5-1; possible D gene TRBD1, 5 bases. This CDR3 is 16 amino acids long. V was pared by 0 bases and J by 9 bases, with 16 bases between. CDR1 is SGHRS and CDR2 is YFSETQ in the germline V gene. The CDR3 DNA sequence: TGCGCCAGCAGCTTGGAAGGCAGGGTCGAGATTTCACCCCTCCACTTT. This sequence encodes CASSLEGRVEISPLHF.

DNA for the CDR3: TGTGCCAGCTCACCACCGGCTCAGGGGTCTGGCTACACCTTC. Translated: CASSPPAQGSGYTF. The rearrangement joins TRBV18 to TRBJ1-2, with D tentatively TRBD1 (6 bases). The V end lost 0 bases, the J end lost 7 bases, and 12 bases lay between the germline ends. Germline V gives CDR1 KGHSH, CDR2 LQKENI. The CDR3 covers 14 residues.

This sequence joins TRBV7-9 and TRBJ1-3; 7 bases are shared with TRBD1. The germline CDR1 and CDR2 sequences are SEHNR and FQNEAQ (reference sequence). With V trimmed by 5 bases and J by 1 base, 5 bases remained unmatched. The CDR3 totals 15 residues. The CDR3: CASSLKGQSGNTIYF. The CDR3 DNA sequence: TGTGCCAGCAGCCTAAAGGGACAGTCTGGAAACACCATATATTTT.

This rearrangement joins TRBV7-3 to TRBJ2-7, with D perhaps TRBD2 (6 bases). This CDR3 region has 14 residues. Trimming cost V 1 base and J 5 bases, with 12 bases left between them. Germline V gives CDR1 SGHTA, CDR2 FQGTGA. CDR3 region: CASSLMGLSDEQYF. The CDR3 DNA reads as TGTGCCAGCAGCTTAATGGGACTTTCGGACGAGCAGTACTTC.

This clonotype turned up a few times. The V and J genes are TRBV9 and TRBJ2-5; 8 bases map to TRBD1. This CDR3 has 14 amino acids. Germline V gene data show CDR1 as SGDLS and CDR2 as YYNGEE. The junction had 7 bases not matched to a gene; V was cut back by 6 bases and J by 3 bases. The CDR3 reads CASTKTGEKETQYF. As DNA, the CDR3 is TGTGCCAGCACCAAGACAGGGGAGAAAGAGACCCAGTACTTC.

This chain joins TRBV15 and TRBJ2-5; no firm D call. V lost 0 bases and J 2 bases, leaving 19 bases between the germline ends. CDR3 size: 18 residues. Germline CDR1 LNHNV, CDR2 YYDKDF (reference sequence). Here the CDR3 DNA reads TGTGCCACCAGCAGAGATCTGTACGGTAGCAGATGGCAAGAGACCCAGTACTTC. Its translation: CATSRDLYGSRWQETQYF. The full variable domain, its missing parts supplied by reference TRBV15 and TRBJ2-5, is DAMVIQNPRYQVTQFGKPVTLSCSQTLNHNVMYWYQQKSSQAPKLLFHYYDKDFNNEADTPDNFQSRRPNTSFCFLDIRSPGLGDTAMYLCATSRDLYGSRWQETQYFGPGTRLLVL.

The CDR3 sequence: CASSFGTSYGYTF. CDR3 nucleotides: TGTGCCAGCAGTTTCGGGACGAGCTATGGCTACACCTTC. The chain uses TRBV12-3 or TRBV12-4 and TRBJ1-2; a weak D match, TRBD1 (5 bases). Between the trimmed V and J ends, which lost 3 bases and 4 bases, there was a span of 9 bases. The CDR3 sequence is 13 residues long.

This clonotype turned up a few times. The V gene is TRBV5-1, the J gene TRBJ1-1; D possibly corresponds to TRBD1 (6 bases). The germline gives CDR1 SGHRS, CDR2 YFSETQ. Deletions cut 4 bases from V and 1 base from J, with 11 bases between. This CDR3 has 14 amino acids. CDR3 loop: CASSIVTGNTEAFF. In DNA form, the CDR3 reads TGCGCCAGCAGCATTGTGACAGGGAACACTGAAGCTTTCTTT.

The CDR3 region has the DNA TGTGCCAGTTTCTCAGGGGCTAACTATGGCTACACCTTC. Translating gives CASFSGANYGYTF. This rearrangement joins TRBV12-3 or TRBV12-4 to TRBJ1-2, with D possibly matching TRBD1 (6 bases). This CDR3 contains 13 residues. Trimming removed 9 bases from V and 0 bases from J, with 11 bases in between.

V usage is TRBV7-6 and J usage is TRBJ2-1; no reliable D call. The V gene's germline CDR1 is SGHVS and CDR2 FNYEAQ. V lost 2 bases, J lost 0 bases, and 8 bases lay in between. The CDR3 spans 15 residues. The CDR3 DNA sequence: TGTGCCAGCAGCTTAAGCGTGGACTCCTACAATGAGCAGTTCTTC. Its protein is CASSLSVDSYNEQFF.

This clonotype was seen many times. V usage is TRBV25-1 and J usage is TRBJ2-7, with TRBD1 identical over 11 bases. V dropped 6 bases and J dropped 5; count of bases not matched to a gene: 9. The CDR3 runs 15 residues. Germline V CDR1 and CDR2: MGHDK, SYGVNS. CDR3 amino acids: CASSRWTGGYNEQYF. CDR3 nucleotides: TGTGCCAGCAGCCGCTGGACAGGGGGCTACAACGAGCAGTACTTC.